This TCR beta chain came from a study of chemoradiotherapy in HPV16-positive cancers. About the study: A couple of HPV16-positive patients' cells yielded candidate HPV-specific clones and common motifs. Study observations and caveats: HPV-responsive T-cell expansion during chemoradiotherapy was linked to improved recurrence-free survival in HPV16-positive patients. During treatment, candidate HPV-specific clones and E7-related motifs expanded in tumor.

Data came from immunoSEQ multiplex PCR; TCRdb stores just in-frame clones and leaves some out. The table includes under 30,000 clones, roughly 95% detected once. Samples were taken several times over chemoradiotherapy. There are 16 residues in the CDR3. Trimming removed 6 bases from V and 5 bases from J; junction bases left unmatched: 13. Looked up from germline, CDR1 is MDHEN and CDR2 is SYDVKM. Concerning this clone itself: The antigen is undetermined.

This receptor was identified in a human donor with HPV-associated anogenital cancer. This specimen was taken from a patient who underwent chemoradiotherapy. This rearrangement joins TRBV28 to TRBJ1-2; 9 nucleotides align to TRBD1. The CDR3 protein is CASRLGQGSTGYGYTF. The CDR3 region has the DNA TGTGCCAGCAGATTGGGACAGGGATCCACGGGATATGGCTACACCTTC.